This TCR beta chain was retrieved from a study of T cell responses to AZD1222 COVID-19 vaccine (dated by TCRdb to about 2021). Looking at the study overall: TCR sequencing was performed for about 240 trial participants, of whom 207 were given two doses of AZD1222 and some 26 were given two doses of MenACWY control vaccine. Enrollment into the trials was organized by age into subgroups of 18-55, 56-69 and 70-plus years, and those subgroups contained 148, 28 and 57 TCR-sequenced participants, respectively. What the research found in general, with its limitations: Nearly half of unique spike-specific TCRs reportedly recognized epitopes outside regions mutated in the B.1.351 and B.1.1.7 variants. No day 14 peak-response samples were available, so repertoires were characterized only after the peak T cell response. Only five to seven AZD1222 recipients were SARS-CoV-2 seropositive at baseline, limiting conclusions about previously exposed vaccinees. Participants were mostly white British, with more females than males. The authors suggested clonal diversity may have been underestimated. In the small 56-69-year group, the increase in depth fell short of significance, most likely because of low power. The vaccine-associated CD4 TCRs covered the entire spike protein, and the dominant responses fell in regions 160-218 and 743-854. A significant rise in spike-specific TCR breadth and depth was observed after two AZD1222 doses relative to day 0 and relative to MenACWY recipients.

The CDR3 regions of human TCRbeta chains were analyzed by immunosequencing. The study's own analysis went as follows. TCRs in the repertoires were matched against a reference library of SARS-CoV-2-specific TCRs that had been generated with the MIRA antigen-specificity platform. Breadth was defined as the fraction of unique TCRs that were SARS-CoV-2-associated. Depth was defined as the fraction of total T cells that were SARS-CoV-2-associated. Using the MIRA data, each spike-specific TCR was assigned both to the spike region to which the TCR was reactive and to a CD4 or CD8 class. Log10-transformed breadth and depth values were compared by one-way ANOVA with Sidak's multiple comparisons tests. TCRdb took this table from immuneACCESS and kept in-frame rearrangements with V and J called. Such tables lack part of the clones; where checked against another copy, unresolved V genes explain under half of the gap, and the rest is unexplained. V and J calls and clone size follow that table, whereas D and trimming were derived from the DNA. The sample includes around 150,000 clones, with about 92% observed a single time. The ten largest clones add up to roughly 4.4% of the sample.

As for this clone: The antigen this receptor binds is unknown. No clone much larger than this one lies a single base away; base qualities are absent.

V has 1 base trimmed and J has 1 base trimmed; junction bases matching no gene number 7. Sequences SGHTA (CDR1) and FQGNSA (CDR2) are obtained from the germline V gene. The CDR3 holds 18 amino acids from the cysteine to the phenylalanine. This entry keeps only the CDR3 DNA: 54 bases, framed from base 1. The meaning of the sample's time point label: baseline before first vaccination. The meaning of the sample's treatment or condition label: meningococcal conjugate vaccine given as trial control. The vaccinee samples were drawn from two UK trials, COV001 and COV002, one of which was a single-blind randomized controlled phase 2/3 trial testing AZD1222 (ChAdOx1 nCoV-19) in healthy adults. Trial participant PBMC samples were collected at day 0 and day 28 after the second dose for TCRbeta chain sequencing.

Sequencing was performed on peripheral blood, taken on day 0 of MenACWY control vaccination. The rearrangement combines TRBV7-2 with TRBJ2-2, and 9 junctional nucleotides match TRBD2. This TCR came from an adult in good health. This receptor carries the CDR3 CASSLGGRAAMNTGELFF. The DNA reads TGTGCCAGCAGCTTAGGCGGGAGGGCCGCAATGAACACCGGGGAGCTGTTTTTT.